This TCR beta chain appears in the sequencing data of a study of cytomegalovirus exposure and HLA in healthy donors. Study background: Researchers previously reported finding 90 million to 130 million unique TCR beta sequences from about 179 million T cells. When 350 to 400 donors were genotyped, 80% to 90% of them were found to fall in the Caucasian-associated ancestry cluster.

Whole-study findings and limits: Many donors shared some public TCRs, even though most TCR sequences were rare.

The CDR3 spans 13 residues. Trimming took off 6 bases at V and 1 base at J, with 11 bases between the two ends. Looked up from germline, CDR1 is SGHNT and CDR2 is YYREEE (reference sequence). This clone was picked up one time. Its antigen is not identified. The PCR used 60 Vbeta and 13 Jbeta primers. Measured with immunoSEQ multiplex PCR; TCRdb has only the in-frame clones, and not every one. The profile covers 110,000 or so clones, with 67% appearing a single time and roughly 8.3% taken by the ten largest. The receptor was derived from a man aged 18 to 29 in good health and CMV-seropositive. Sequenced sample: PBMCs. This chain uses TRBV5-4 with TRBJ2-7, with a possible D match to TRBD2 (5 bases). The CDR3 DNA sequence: TGTGCCAGCACCCGTTCGGGGTCCTACGAGCAGTACGTC. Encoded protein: CASTRSGSYEQYV.